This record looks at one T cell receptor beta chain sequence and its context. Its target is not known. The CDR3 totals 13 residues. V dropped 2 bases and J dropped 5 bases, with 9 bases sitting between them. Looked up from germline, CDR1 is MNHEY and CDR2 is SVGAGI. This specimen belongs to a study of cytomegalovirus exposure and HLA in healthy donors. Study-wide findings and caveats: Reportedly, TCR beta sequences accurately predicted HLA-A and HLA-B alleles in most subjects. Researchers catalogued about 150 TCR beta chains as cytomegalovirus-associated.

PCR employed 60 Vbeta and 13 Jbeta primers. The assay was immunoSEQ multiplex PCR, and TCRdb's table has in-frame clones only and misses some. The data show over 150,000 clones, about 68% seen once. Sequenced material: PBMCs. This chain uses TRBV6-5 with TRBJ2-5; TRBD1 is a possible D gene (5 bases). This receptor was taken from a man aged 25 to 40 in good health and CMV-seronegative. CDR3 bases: TGTGCCAGCAGTTACGGTCCAGGGGAGACCCAGTACTTC. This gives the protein CASSYGPGETQYF.